Below are 20 T cell receptor beta chains sequenced from a single sample in a study of T-cell reconstitution after alpha-beta-depleted transplantation in children. Preparation of the TCRbeta library involved a method that used unique molecular identifiers. TCRdb itself ran the PCR reads through MiXCR, one entry per CDR3 protein. Of about 980,000 distinct CDR3 sequences listed, roughly 31% are singletons. The source material was PBMCs, mostly from graft donor cells, sampled 360 days after TCRalphabeta/CD19-depleted stem cell transplant. Receptor source: a boy in the first two years of life who had a stem cell transplant for SCID, so the T cells may come from the graft donor.

In this sample, this clonotype turned up a few times. The V and J genes are TRBV10-3 and TRBJ2-7, with D perhaps TRBD1 or TRBD2 (5 bases each). The CDR3 has 15 amino acids. Germline V lookup: CDR1 ENHRY, CDR2 SYGVKD. Trimming pared 1 base from V and 3 bases from J, leaving 13 bases between. The CDR3 DNA follows: TGTGCCATCAGTGAGTACTCGGGACGGGACTACGAGCAGTACTTC. It yields the protein CAISEYSGRDYEQYF.

This clonotype was detected only a few times. This sequence joins TRBV11-2 and TRBJ1-2; 7 positions match TRBD1. This CDR3 is 21 amino acids long. Germline V lookup: CDR1 SGHAT, CDR2 FQNNGV. V lost 3 bases, J lost 2 bases, and 24 bases stayed unmatched. CDR3 DNA: TGTGCCAGCAGCTTCGATAGGGGGCATGTCCCTAATACAGACAAGAACTATGGCTACACCTTC. It is translated as CASSFDRGHVPNTDKNYGYTF.

The V call is TRBV3-1, the J call TRBJ2-6; D gene ambiguous. This CDR3 spans 18 amino acids. Germline CDR1 LGHDT, CDR2 YNNKEL (reference sequence). Deletions cut 0 bases from V and 1 base from J, with 13 bases between. The CDR3 loop reads CASSQESFSPSGANVLTF. DNA for the CDR3: TGTGCCAGCAGCCAAGAATCGTTTTCCCCTTCTGGGGCCAACGTCCTGACTTTC.

The chain links TRBV7-9 to TRBJ2-5; D might be TRBD2 (5 bases). Germline CDR1 SEHNR, CDR2 FQNEAQ (reference sequence). V was pared by 5 bases and J by 4 bases, with 14 bases between. This CDR3 is built from 14 residues. CDR3 sequence: CASSQLRGSETQYF. The CDR3, as DNA: TGTGCCAGCAGCCAACTCCGGGGTTCAGAGACCCAGTACTTC.

This clonotype showed up just a few times. The J gene is TRBJ2-4, the V gene TRBV5-5; D is ambiguous. V was pared by 2 bases and J by 2 bases, with 11 bases between. CDR3 length: 15 residues. Germline values: CDR1 SGHKS, CDR2 YYEKEE (reference sequence). The CDR3 coding sequence is TGTGCCAGCAGCTTATCCCCCATCACCAAAAACATTCAGTACTTC. It codes for CASSLSPITKNIQYF.

This clonotype came up a few times. V and J are TRBV10-2 and TRBJ2-7; D gene ambiguous. The CDR3 totals 15 residues. Trimming cost V 3 bases and J 0 bases, with 12 bases left between them. The V gene's germline CDR1 is WSHSY and CDR2 SAAADI. Here the CDR3 reads CASSDPARSSYEQYF. CDR3 coding DNA: TGCGCCAGCAGTGACCCGGCGAGAAGCTCCTACGAGCAGTACTTC.

This clonotype was found a few times. The chain couples TRBV19 to TRBJ1-1; D gene uncertain. V was shortened by 5 bases and J by 1 base, with 14 bases between the two germline ends. Germline loops: CDR1 LNHDA, CDR2 SQIVND (reference sequence). The CDR3 covers 15 residues. The CDR3 here is CASSVDPSRNTEAFF. DNA of the CDR3: TGTGCCAGTAGTGTTGACCCAAGCCGGAACACTGAAGCTTTCTTT.

This clonotype was seen a handful of times. This chain joins TRBV10-3 and TRBJ2-7; weak D call: TRBD1 (6 bases). The germline V and J ends were trimmed by 5 bases and 0 bases, with 11 bases remaining between them. The CDR3 totals 14 residues. The germline V gene has CDR1 ENHRY and CDR2 SYGVKD. The CDR3: CAISKPTGSYEQYF. The CDR3 bases are TGTGCCATCAGTAAACCGACAGGCTCCTACGAGCAGTACTTC.

This clonotype turned up a few times. V and J are TRBV11-2 and TRBJ2-1, with 10 bases fitting TRBD2. The CDR3 consists of 15 residues. V lost 5 bases, J lost 6 bases, and 7 bases stayed unmatched. Germline assignment: CDR1 SGHAT and CDR2 FQNNGV. The CDR3 DNA reads TGTGCCAGCAGCCACCAGCGGGGGGGCCCCAATGAGCAGTTCTTC. The encoded protein is CASSHQRGGPNEQFF.

The chain couples TRBV27 to TRBJ2-3; D remains unclear. In germline, CDR1 is MNHEY, CDR2 SMNVEV (reference sequence). V lost 2 bases and J lost 2, with 17 bases in between. This CDR3 has 17 residues. The CDR3 region has the DNA TGTGCCAGCAGTTTAAAGGGCGACATATTTCACACAGATACGCAGTATTTT. It codes for CASSLKGDIFHTDTQYF.

This clonotype was seen many times. The V call is TRBV12-3 or TRBV12-4, the J call TRBJ2-7; 7 nucleotides agree with TRBD1. The junction had 4 bases not matched to a gene; V was cut back by 2 bases and J by 6 bases. The CDR3 covers 13 residues. The CDR3 nucleotides are TGTGCCAGCAGTTTAACAGGGGATTTCGAGCAGTACTTC. It yields the protein CASSLTGDFEQYF.

The rearrangement uses TRBV5-1 and TRBJ2-3; a possible D gene is TRBD1 (6 bases). Germline loops: CDR1 SGHRS, CDR2 YFSETQ. The CDR3 length is 15 residues. Between the trimmed V and J ends, which lost 4 bases and 3 bases, there was a span of 15 bases. CDR3 loop: CASSNGQSGTDTQYF. The CDR3 bases are TGCGCCAGCAGCAACGGACAGTCTGGAACAGATACGCAGTATTTT.

The CDR3 nucleotides are TGTGCCACCAGTGGTACCGGGACAGGGGTTAATCAGCCCCAGCATTTT. The encoded protein is CATSGTGTGVNQPQHF. This rearrangement joins TRBV24-1 to TRBJ1-5, with 10 bases fitting TRBD1. The V gene end was trimmed by 5 bases and the J gene end by 4 bases; junction bases not matched to a gene: 7. CDR1 and CDR2 (germline): KGHDR, SFDVKD. The CDR3 extends over 16 amino acids.

There are a few counts of this clonotype. This chain uses TRBV29-1 with TRBJ2-1, with D possibly being TRBD1 (6 bases). V was pared by 7 bases and J by 8 bases, with 12 bases between. Germline V lookup: CDR1 SQVTM, CDR2 ANQGSEA. The CDR3 is 11 amino acids. In nucleotides, the CDR3 is TGCAGCGGGGACACATTCGATGAGCAGTTCTTC. This encodes CSGDTFDEQFF.

This clonotype was counted many times. This chain connects TRBV5-1 to TRBJ2-1, with 7 bases lining up with TRBD2. Losses at the gene ends were 0 bases for V and 4 bases for J; bases not matched to a gene: 4. Germline lookup yields CDR1 SGHRS and CDR2 YFSETQ. This CDR3 region has 15 residues. The DNA for the CDR3 is TGCGCCAGCAGCTTGGCGGGGAGGGTATACAATGAGCAGTTCTTC. This gives the protein CASSLAGRVYNEQFF.

This clonotype was counted once. The gene calls are TRBV20-1 and TRBJ1-6; D gene uncertain. Germline-derived CDR1 and CDR2 are DFQATT and SNEGSKA (reference sequence). There are 11 residues in the CDR3. The V and J ends lost 3 bases and 11 bases respectively, with 8 bases between them. The CDR3 nucleotides read TGCAGTGCTAGGAAGGATCCACCCCTCCACTTT. As protein: CSARKDPPLHF.

Only one count was recorded for this clonotype. The rearrangement joins TRBV4-2 to TRBJ1-2, with a possible D match to TRBD1 (5 bases). CDR1 and CDR2 from the germline V gene are LGHNA and YNFKEQ. CDR3 length: 17 residues. V was cut by 3 bases and J by 6 bases, with 23 bases left in between. Here the CDR3 DNA reads TGTGCCAGCAGCCACCTTACCCCTCGGGGCAGCGGGCATGGCTACACCTTC. It specifies CASSHLTPRGSGHGYTF.

This chain connects TRBV20-1 to TRBJ2-7; D may be TRBD2 (5 bases). V was clipped by 2 bases and J by 4 bases, with 12 bases between them. The CDR3 totals 13 residues. Germline values: CDR1 DFQATT, CDR2 SNEGSKA (reference sequence). The CDR3 nucleotides read TGCAGTGCTAGAACCCGGGGTGGGTACGAGCAGTACTTC. The encoded protein is CSARTRGGYEQYF.

This sequence joins TRBV15 and TRBJ2-3; TRBD2 aligns across 7 bases. The CDR3 sequence is 15 residues long. CDR1 LNHNV and CDR2 YYDKDF come from the germline V gene (reference sequence). The V gene end was trimmed by 2 bases and the J gene end by 2 bases; junction bases not matched to a gene: 4. The CDR3 loop reads CATSRRTRPTDTQYF. The CDR3 DNA reads as TGTGCCACCAGCAGACGGACTAGACCCACAGATACGCAGTATTTT.

This rearrangement joins TRBV5-1 to TRBJ1-5, with TRBD1 as a possible D gene (5 bases). V lost 4 bases and J lost 4, with 12 bases in between. This CDR3 has 14 amino acids. Germline CDR1 and CDR2: SGHRS and YFSETQ. CDR3 DNA: TGCGCCAGCAGCCGGGAGGCAGGGAATCAGCCCCAGCATTTT. Protein: CASSREAGNQPQHF. The entire variable domain, with the rest obtained from reference TRBV5-1 and TRBJ1-5, is as follows: KAGVTQTPRYLIKTRGQQVTLSCSPISGHRSVSWYQQTPGQGLQFLFEYFSETQRNKGNFPGRFSGRQFSNSRSEMNVSTLELGDSALYLCASSREAGNQPQHFGDGTRLSIL.